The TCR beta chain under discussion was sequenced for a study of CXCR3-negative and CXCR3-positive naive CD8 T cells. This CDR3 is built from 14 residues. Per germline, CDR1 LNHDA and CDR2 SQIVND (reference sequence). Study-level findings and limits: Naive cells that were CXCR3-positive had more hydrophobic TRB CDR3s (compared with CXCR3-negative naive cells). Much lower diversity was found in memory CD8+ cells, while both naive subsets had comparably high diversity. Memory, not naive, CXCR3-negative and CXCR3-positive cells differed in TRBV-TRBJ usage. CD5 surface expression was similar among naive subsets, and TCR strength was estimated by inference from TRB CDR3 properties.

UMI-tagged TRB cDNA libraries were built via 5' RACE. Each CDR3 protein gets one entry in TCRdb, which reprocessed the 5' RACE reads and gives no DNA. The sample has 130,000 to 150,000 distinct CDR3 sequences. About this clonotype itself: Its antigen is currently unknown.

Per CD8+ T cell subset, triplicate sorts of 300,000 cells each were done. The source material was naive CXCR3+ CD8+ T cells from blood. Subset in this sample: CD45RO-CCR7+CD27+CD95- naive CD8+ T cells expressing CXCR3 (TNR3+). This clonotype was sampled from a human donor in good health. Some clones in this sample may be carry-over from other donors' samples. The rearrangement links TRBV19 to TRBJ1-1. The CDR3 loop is CASSIGLTNTEAFF.